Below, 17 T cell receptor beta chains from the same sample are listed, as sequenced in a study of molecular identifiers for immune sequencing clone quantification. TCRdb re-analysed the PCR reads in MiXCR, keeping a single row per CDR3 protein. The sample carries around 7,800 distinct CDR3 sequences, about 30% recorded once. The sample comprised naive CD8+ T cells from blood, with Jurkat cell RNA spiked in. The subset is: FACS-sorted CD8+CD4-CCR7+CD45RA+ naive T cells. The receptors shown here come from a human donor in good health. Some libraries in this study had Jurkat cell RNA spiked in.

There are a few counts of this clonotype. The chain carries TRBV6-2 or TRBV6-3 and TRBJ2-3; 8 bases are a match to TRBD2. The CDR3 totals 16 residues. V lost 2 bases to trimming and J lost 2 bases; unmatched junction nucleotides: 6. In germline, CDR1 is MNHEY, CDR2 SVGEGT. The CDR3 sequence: CASSYEAGEYTDTQYF. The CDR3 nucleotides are TGTGCCAGCAGTTACGAAGCGGGAGAGTACACAGATACGCAGTATTTT.

CDR3 in DNA: TGTGCCAGCTCCGACAGGGGGGTTGAAAAACTGTTTTTT. Amino acids: CASSDRGVEKLFF. The rearrangement uses TRBV28 and TRBJ1-4; 9 nucleotides match TRBD1. The ends lost 8 bases at V and 7 bases at J; junction bases unmatched: 5. The germline gives CDR1 MDHEN, CDR2 SYDVKM. The CDR3 contains 13 residues.

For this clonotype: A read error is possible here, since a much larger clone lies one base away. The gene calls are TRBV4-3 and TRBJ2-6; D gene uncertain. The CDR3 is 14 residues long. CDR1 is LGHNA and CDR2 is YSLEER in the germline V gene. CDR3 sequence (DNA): TGCGCCAGCAGCCAAGACTCTAGGGCCAACGTCCTGACTTTC. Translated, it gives CASSQDSRANVLTF.

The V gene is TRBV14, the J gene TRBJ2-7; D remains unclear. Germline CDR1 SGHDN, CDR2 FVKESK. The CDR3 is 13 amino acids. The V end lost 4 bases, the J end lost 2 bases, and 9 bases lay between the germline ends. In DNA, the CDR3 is TGTGCCAGCAGCCCCAAAAGGACCTACGAGCAGTACTTC. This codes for CASSPKRTYEQYF.

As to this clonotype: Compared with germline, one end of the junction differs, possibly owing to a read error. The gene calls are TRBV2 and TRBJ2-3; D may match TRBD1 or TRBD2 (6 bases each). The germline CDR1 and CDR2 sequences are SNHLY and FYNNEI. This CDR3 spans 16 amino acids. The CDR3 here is CASSEARGATTDMQYF. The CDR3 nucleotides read TGTGCCAGCAGTGAAGCTAGGGGGGCGACCACAGATATGCAGTATTTT.

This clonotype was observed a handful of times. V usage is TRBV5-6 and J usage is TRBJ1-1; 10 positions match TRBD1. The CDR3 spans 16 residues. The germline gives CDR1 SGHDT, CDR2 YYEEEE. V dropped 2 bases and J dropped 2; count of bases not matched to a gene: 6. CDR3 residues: CASSFTGTGDNTEAFF. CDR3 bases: TGTGCCAGCAGCTTTACCGGGACAGGGGACAACACTGAAGCTTTCTTT.

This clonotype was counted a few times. CDR3 protein: CASSQDTTRNTEAFF. CDR3 nucleotides: TGTGCCAGCAGTCAGGACACTACGAGGAACACTGAAGCTTTCTTT. This chain uses TRBV28 with TRBJ1-1, with D tentatively TRBD1 (5 bases). The V gene's germline CDR1 is MDHEN and CDR2 SYDVKM. Trimming pared 5 bases from V and 1 base from J, leaving 14 bases between. The CDR3 is 15 amino acids.

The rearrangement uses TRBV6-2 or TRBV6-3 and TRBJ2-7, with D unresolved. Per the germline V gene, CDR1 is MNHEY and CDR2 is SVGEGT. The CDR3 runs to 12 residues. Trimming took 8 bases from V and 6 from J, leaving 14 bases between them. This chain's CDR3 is CASAGRVFEQYF. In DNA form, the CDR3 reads TGTGCCAGCGCCGGTCGGGTTTTCGAGCAGTACTTC.

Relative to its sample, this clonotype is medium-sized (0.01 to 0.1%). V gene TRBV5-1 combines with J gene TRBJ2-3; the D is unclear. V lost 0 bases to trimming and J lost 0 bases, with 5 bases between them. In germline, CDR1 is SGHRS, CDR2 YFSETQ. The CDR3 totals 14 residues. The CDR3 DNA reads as TGCGCCAGCAGCTTGGACTCCAGCACAGATACGCAGTATTTT. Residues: CASSLDSSTDTQYF. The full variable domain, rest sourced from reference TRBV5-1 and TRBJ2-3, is KAGVTQTPRYLIKTRGQQVTLSCSPISGHRSVSWYQQTPGQGLQFLFEYFSETQRNKGNFPGRFSGRQFSNSRSEMNVSTLELGDSALYLCASSLDSSTDTQYFGPGTRLTVL.

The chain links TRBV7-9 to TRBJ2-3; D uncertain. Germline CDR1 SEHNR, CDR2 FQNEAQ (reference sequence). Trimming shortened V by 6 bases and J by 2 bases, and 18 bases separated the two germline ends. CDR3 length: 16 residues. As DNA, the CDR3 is TGTGCCAGCAGTACGATAACCCAGGAGATCACAGATACGCAGTATTTT. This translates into CASSTITQEITDTQYF.

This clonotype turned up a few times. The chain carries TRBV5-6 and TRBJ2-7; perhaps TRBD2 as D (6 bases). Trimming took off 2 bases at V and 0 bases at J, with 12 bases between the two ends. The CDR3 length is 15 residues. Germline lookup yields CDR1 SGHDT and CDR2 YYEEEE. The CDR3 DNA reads TGTGCCAGCAGCTTTGGGGGACTGAGCTCCTACGAGCAGTACTTC. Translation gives CASSFGGLSSYEQYF.

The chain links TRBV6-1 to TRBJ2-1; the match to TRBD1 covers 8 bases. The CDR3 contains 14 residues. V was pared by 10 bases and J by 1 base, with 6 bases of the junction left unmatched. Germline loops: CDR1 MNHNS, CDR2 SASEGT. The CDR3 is CATWTGKSYNEQFF. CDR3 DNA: TGTGCCACCTGGACAGGGAAGTCCTACAATGAGCAGTTCTTC.

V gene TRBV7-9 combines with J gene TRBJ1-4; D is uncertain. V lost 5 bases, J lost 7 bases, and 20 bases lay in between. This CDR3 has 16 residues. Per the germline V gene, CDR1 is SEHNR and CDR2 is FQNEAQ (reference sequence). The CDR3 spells CASSKPGPSEGEKLFF. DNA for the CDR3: TGTGCCAGCAGCAAACCCGGGCCCTCGGAGGGTGAAAAACTGTTTTTT. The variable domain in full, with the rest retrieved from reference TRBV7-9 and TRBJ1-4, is DTGVSQNPRHKITKRGQNVTFRCDPISEHNRLYWYRQTLGQGPEFLTYFQNEAQLEKSRLLSDRFSAERPKGSFSTLEIQRTEQGDSAMYLCASSKPGPSEGEKLFFGSGTQLSVL.

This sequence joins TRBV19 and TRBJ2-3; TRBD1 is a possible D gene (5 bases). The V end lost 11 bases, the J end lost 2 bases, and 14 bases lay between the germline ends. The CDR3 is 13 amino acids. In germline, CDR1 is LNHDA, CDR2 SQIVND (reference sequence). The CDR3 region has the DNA TGTGCCGGTGGAGACAGCCTCACAGATACGCAGTATTTT. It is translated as CAGGDSLTDTQYF.

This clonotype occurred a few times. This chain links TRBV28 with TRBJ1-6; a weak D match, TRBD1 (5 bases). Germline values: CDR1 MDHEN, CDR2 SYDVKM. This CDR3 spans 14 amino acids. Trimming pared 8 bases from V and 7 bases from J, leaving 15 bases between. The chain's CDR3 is CASSLMGLNSPLHF. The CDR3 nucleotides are TGTGCCAGCTCCCTAATGGGGCTGAATTCACCCCTCCACTTT.

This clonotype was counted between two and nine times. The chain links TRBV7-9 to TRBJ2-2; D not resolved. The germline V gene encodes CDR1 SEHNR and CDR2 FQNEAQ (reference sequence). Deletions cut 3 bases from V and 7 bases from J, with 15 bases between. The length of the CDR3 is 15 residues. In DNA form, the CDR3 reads TGTGCCAGCAGCTTCAGGCCATTAACCATCGGGGAGCTGTTTTTT. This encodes CASSFRPLTIGELFF.

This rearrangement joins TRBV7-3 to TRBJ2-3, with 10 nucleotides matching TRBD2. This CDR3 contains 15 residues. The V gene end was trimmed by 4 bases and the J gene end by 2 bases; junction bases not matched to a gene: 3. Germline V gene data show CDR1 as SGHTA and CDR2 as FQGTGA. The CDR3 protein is CASSSLAGATDTQYF. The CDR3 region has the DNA TGTGCCAGCAGCTCCCTAGCGGGAGCCACAGATACGCAGTATTTT.